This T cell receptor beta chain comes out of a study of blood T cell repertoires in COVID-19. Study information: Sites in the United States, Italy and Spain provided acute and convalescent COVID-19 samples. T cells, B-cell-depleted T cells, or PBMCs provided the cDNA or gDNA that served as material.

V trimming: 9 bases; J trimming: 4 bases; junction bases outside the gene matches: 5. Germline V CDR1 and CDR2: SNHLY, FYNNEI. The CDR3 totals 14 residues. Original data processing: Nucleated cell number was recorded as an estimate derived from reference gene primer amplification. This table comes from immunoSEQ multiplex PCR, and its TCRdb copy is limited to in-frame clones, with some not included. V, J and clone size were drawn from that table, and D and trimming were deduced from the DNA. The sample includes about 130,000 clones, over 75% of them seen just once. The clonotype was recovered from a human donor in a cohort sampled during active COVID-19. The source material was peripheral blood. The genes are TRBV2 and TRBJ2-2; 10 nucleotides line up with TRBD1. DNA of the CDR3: TGTGCCAGGTTAAGGGACAGGGGCACCGGGGAGCTGTTTTTT. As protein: CARLRDRGTGELFF.